These T cell receptor beta chains were read from a single sample in a study of blood T cell repertoires in COVID-19. The table came from immunoSEQ multiplex PCR; TCRdb's copy has only in-frame clones and leaves some out. Seen here are 25,000 to 30,000 clones, 70% to 90% observed once, and the top ten hold about 29%. The material sequenced was peripheral blood. Receptors were obtained from a woman older than 75 with COVID-19, enrolled during active disease. The CDR3 runs from the conserved cysteine through the conserved F or W. Expanded clones get a size class; other rows say once, few or many, or leave the size out.

v_call	j_call	clone_size	cdr3_aa
TRBV30	TRBJ1-4	.	CACQVGSGLKLFF
TRBV6-1	TRBJ2-5	medium-sized	CASSEEIPLAGPRKTQYF
TRBV2	TRBJ2-4	.	CASSDTGSTKNIQYF
TRBV5-6	TRBJ1-2	once	CASSLSSDRDRGYTF
TRBV5-1	TRBJ2-1	once	CASALASGTYNEQFF
TRBV6-5	TRBJ2-7	.	CASTVSRGREQYF
TRBV7-9	TRBJ1-2	.	CASSLDASHGYTF
TRBV5-1	TRBJ2-5	.	CASSLMGASGETQYF
TRBV7-9	TRBJ2-1	.	CASSSRTSGNNEQFF
TRBV7-8	TRBJ1-5	few	CASSLVSTQADQPQHF
TRBV11-2	TRBJ2-7	.	CASSGTYEQYF
TRBV3-1/TRBV3-2	TRBJ2-7	.	CASSQQRGGYEQYF